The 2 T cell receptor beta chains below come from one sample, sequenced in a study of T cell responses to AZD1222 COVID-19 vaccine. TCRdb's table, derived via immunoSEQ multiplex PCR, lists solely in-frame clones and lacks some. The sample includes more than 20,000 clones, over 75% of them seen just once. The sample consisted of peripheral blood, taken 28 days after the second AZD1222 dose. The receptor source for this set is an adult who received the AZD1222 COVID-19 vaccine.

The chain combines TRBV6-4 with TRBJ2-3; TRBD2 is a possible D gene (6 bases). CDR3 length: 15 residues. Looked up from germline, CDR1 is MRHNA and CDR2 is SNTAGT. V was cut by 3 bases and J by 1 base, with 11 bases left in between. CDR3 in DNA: TGTGCCAGCAGTGATAGAGCTAGCGGCACAGATACGCAGTATTTT. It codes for CASSDRASGTDTQYF.

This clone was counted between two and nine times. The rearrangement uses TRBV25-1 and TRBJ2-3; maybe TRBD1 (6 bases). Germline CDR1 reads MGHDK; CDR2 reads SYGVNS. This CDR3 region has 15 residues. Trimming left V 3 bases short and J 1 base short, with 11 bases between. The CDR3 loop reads CASSDRGAGTDTQYF. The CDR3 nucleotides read TGTGCCAGCAGTGACAGGGGCGCTGGCACAGATACGCAGTATTTT. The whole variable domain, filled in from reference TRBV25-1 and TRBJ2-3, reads EADIYQTPRYLVIGTGKKITLECSQTMGHDKMYWYQQDPGMELHLIHYSYGVNSTEKGDLSSESTVSRIRTEHFPLTLESARPSHTSQYLCASSDRGAGTDTQYFGPGTRLTVL.